This T cell receptor beta chain derives from a study of cytomegalovirus exposure and HLA in healthy donors. Overall study context: Later, an analysis reported that the 100 to 150 validation repertoires had used the same platform as the approximately 680 first-cohort repertoires.

In the case of this clone: Its antigen is undetermined.

TCRdb keeps only in-frame clones here, not all; method: immunoSEQ multiplex PCR. The sample contains 150,000 or so clones, nearly 90% of which appear only once. This CDR3 has 15 amino acids. The V segment lost 5 bases and the J segment 2 bases; nucleotides outside the gene matches: 4. The germline CDR1 and CDR2 sequences are MRHNA and SNTAGT. General study points: The classifier, whose performance was assessed in both the original and validation cohorts, reportedly diagnosed cytomegalovirus status with high specificity and sensitivity. Investigators reported 150 to 200 TCR beta chains as tied to cytomegalovirus. In the roughly 130 validation repertoires, a later analysis found that first-cohort TCR clusters tended to co-occur.

Sequencing used PBMCs. This clonotype was sampled from a woman aged 18 to 35 in good health and CMV-seronegative. V usage is TRBV6-4 and J usage is TRBJ2-3; 10 bases align to TRBD2. The CDR3 DNA reads as TGTGCCAGCAGTCCCCTAGCGGGGGTCACAGATACGCAGTATTTT. Its protein product is CASSPLAGVTDTQYF.